This T cell receptor (beta chain) was recovered during a study of cytomegalovirus exposure and HLA in healthy donors. Germline CDR1 and CDR2: LNHNV and YYDKDF (reference sequence). Between the trimmed V and J ends, which lost 1 base and 14 bases, there was a span of 14 bases. The CDR3 runs to 13 residues. PCR employed 60 Vbeta and 13 Jbeta primers. The repertoire was sequenced with immunoSEQ multiplex PCR; TCRdb's copy has only in-frame clones and lacks some. Of about 130,000 clones listed, roughly 80% were seen once; the top ten hold roughly 1.2%. J is TRBJ2-2 and V is TRBV15; D is ambiguous. The receptor's source is a boy aged 10-17 years in good health and CMV-seronegative. The sample comprised PBMCs. The CDR3 region has the DNA TGTGCCACCAGCAGAGGAGACACCCCGAAACTGTTTTTT. It is translated as CATSRGDTPKLFF.